Sequencing of this TCR beta chain was carried out in a study of a mutant IDH1 vaccine in newly diagnosed glioma. Study in general: Once 4-6 weeks had passed after radiotherapy alone, vaccination started, or it started with temozolomide cycles. Previous care, which was radiotherapy, temozolomide, or both, most often involved both. Treated individuals were around 60% male and approximately 40% female, averaging roughly 39 years of age.

In regard to this clone: Its specificity is unknown.

Germline V gives CDR1 SNHLY, CDR2 FYNNEI. The V end was cut by 4 bases, the J end by 6 bases, with 10 bases between. CDR3 length: 13 amino acids. Time point: week 47, end of study. Topical imiquimod accompanied each vaccine dose, which consisted of 300 ug of mutant IDH1 20-mer peptide. Patients received eight vaccinations in weeks 1, 3, 5, 7, 11, 15, 19, 23. The data were produced by immunoSEQ multiplex PCR, yet TCRdb's version contains in-frame clones alone and is incomplete. Of 60,000 to 65,000 clones in the sample, under 85% were seen once. The chain is built from TRBV2 and TRBJ1-5; D not certain. The sample consisted of PBMCs, taken from a glioma patient whose treatment included an IDH1 peptide vaccine. The receptor's source is a young man with glioma. The chain's CDR3 is CASSVPPSQPQHF. DNA of the CDR3: TGTGCCAGCAGTGTCCCCCCCAGTCAGCCCCAGCATTTT.